The sequence of this T cell receptor beta chain was determined in a study of blood T cell repertoires in COVID-19. Study as a whole: Acute and convalescent COVID-19 specimens originated in the United States, Italy and Spain.

Germline V CDR1 and CDR2: MGHRA, YSYEKL. Trimming cost V 0 bases and J 3 bases; bases outside gene matches: 5. The CDR3 spans 17 residues. Using immunoSEQ multiplex PCR, the repertoire was profiled, and TCRdb retains in-frame clones only, with some absent. Of about 210,000 clones listed, roughly four fifths are singletons. The TCR comes from a woman in her thirties or forties with acute or convalescent COVID-19. Sequencing input: peripheral blood. The chain carries TRBV4-1 and TRBJ2-5, with 12 bases fitting TRBD2. Written as DNA, the CDR3 is TGCGCCAGCAGCCAAGATACTAGCGGGAGGAGGGAAGAGACCCAGTACTTC. Encoded protein: CASSQDTSGRREETQYF.